One and the same sample provided the 27 T cell receptor beta chains below, sequenced in a study of blood T cells in healthy people across ages. Using a J-beta primer mix together with a sample-barcoded 5' primer, a second PCR was run for about 6 to 11 cycles. TCRdb ran MiXCR on the 5' RACE reads and lists one entry per CDR3 protein. This sample has more than 1,000,000 distinct CDR3 sequences, with about 25% found just once. This sample was also put to use in a study of T cells of mothers and their children.

Sequencing used blood. The receptors derive from a girl aged 2 to 10 in good health.

The sample holds a few counts of this clonotype. J is TRBJ2-1 and V is TRBV10-3, with D possibly TRBD1 on 6 matching bases. V lost 6 bases and J 0 bases, leaving 21 bases between the germline ends. The germline gives CDR1 ENHRY, CDR2 SYGVKD. This CDR3 is built from 18 residues. The CDR3 protein is CAIRGQKKEVFSYNEQFF. The CDR3 nucleotides are TGTGCCATCAGAGGACAGAAAAAGGAGGTTTTCTCCTACAATGAGCAGTTCTTC.

This chain joins TRBV6-6 and TRBJ2-3; 8 nucleotides agree with TRBD2. Germline V CDR1 and CDR2: MNHNY, SVGAGI (reference sequence). Germline trimming cut 6 bases from V and 4 bases from J; bases unmatched to any gene: 12. This CDR3 spans 16 amino acids. The DNA of the CDR3 is TGTGCCAGCAGAGCGAGCCTAGCGGGCGACGCAGATACGCAGTATTTT. It specifies CASRASLAGDADTQYF.

A few counts support this clonotype. V usage is TRBV10-3 and J usage is TRBJ1-1; D is unclear. Trimming removed 10 bases at V and 1 base at J, with 7 bases between. CDR1 ENHRY and CDR2 SYGVKD come from the germline V gene. This CDR3 is built from 11 residues. In nucleotides, the CDR3 is TGTGCCACAACAGAGAACACTGAAGCTTTCTTT. It translates to CATTENTEAFF.

The chain carries TRBV3-1 and TRBJ2-3; 8 bases line up with TRBD2. The CDR3 covers 18 residues. Looked up from germline, CDR1 is LGHDT and CDR2 is YNNKEL (reference sequence). The V and J ends lost 4 bases and 0 bases, in that order; junction bases with no gene match: 12. The CDR3 DNA reads as TGTGCCAGCAGCCGACGGGAGGGAGTATTGGCTAGCACAGATACGCAGTATTTT. Translating gives CASSRREGVLASTDTQYF.

The V call is TRBV20-1, the J call TRBJ2-5; 12 bases line up with TRBD2. V shed 6 bases and J 5 bases; nucleotides not matched to a gene: 7. CDR3 length equals 14 residues. From germline, CDR1 is DFQATT and CDR2 SNEGSKA (reference sequence). CDR3 amino acids: CSALAGGPGETQYF. The CDR3 region has the DNA TGCAGTGCCCTAGCGGGAGGGCCCGGGGAGACCCAGTACTTC.

In this sample, this clonotype turned up a few times. The chain employs TRBV27 and TRBJ2-5; 10 bases match TRBD2. TRBJ2-1 matches the DNA end more closely, so the J call is doubtful. Germline assignment: CDR1 MNHEY and CDR2 SMNVEV (reference sequence). CDR3 length equals 15 residues. The CDR3: CASRIAGGTYNEQFF. The CDR3 DNA reads TGTGCCAGCAGAATAGCGGGAGGAACCTACAATGAGCAGTTCTTC.

V is TRBV12-3 or TRBV12-4 and J is TRBJ2-7; 9 nucleotides line up with TRBD2. CDR3 length equals 15 residues. V shed 3 bases and J 4 bases; nucleotides not matched to a gene: 7. CDR3 DNA sequence: TGTGCCAGCAGTTTTAGCGGGAGAACTTCATACGAGCAGTACTTC. Amino acid sequence: CASSFSGRTSYEQYF.

The rearrangement joins TRBV27 to TRBJ2-1; D perhaps matches TRBD2 (6 bases). Trimming cost V 2 bases and J 6 bases, with 8 bases left between them. This CDR3 has 13 amino acids. In germline, CDR1 is MNHEY, CDR2 SMNVEV (reference sequence). CDR3 sequence (DNA): TGTGCCAGCAGTTTACGGCGGGGCAATGAGCAGTTCTTC. Protein sequence: CASSLRRGNEQFF.

The CDR3 region has the DNA TGTGCCAGCAGCCTAACAGGGACTTCGGGCAATGAGCAGTTCTTC. This translates into CASSLTGTSGNEQFF. This rearrangement joins TRBV7-9 to TRBJ2-5; the D call may be TRBD1 or TRBD2 (6 bases each). The assigned J gene may be wrong: the sequence end matches TRBJ2-1 better. The CDR3 contains 15 residues. Germline-derived CDR1 and CDR2 are SEHNR and FQNEAQ (reference sequence).

The CDR3 nucleotides read TGTGCCAGCGGGCCCCTCCAAGAGACCCAGTACTTC. Translation gives CASGPLQETQYF. The gene calls are TRBV3-1 and TRBJ2-5; no firm D call. From germline, CDR1 is LGHDT and CDR2 YNNKEL (reference sequence). There are 12 residues in the CDR3. V was cut by 8 bases and J by 1 base, with 8 bases left in between.

There are a few counts of this clonotype. The CDR3 sequence: CASSQDRLLAGPLETQYF. DNA for the CDR3: TGCGCCAGCAGCCAAGATCGCCTACTAGCGGGACCGTTGGAGACCCAGTACTTC. This chain links TRBV4-3 with TRBJ2-5; 10 positions agree with TRBD2. Germline V gene lookup returns CDR1 LGHNA and CDR2 YSLEER. V shed 0 bases and J 5 bases; nucleotides not matched to a gene: 12. CDR3 length: 18 amino acids.

This clonotype was seen many times. V is TRBV7-3 and J is TRBJ2-1; D may match TRBD1 or TRBD2 (5 bases each). V lost 8 bases and J 5 bases, leaving 10 bases between the germline ends. This CDR3 region has 12 residues. Germline CDR1 and CDR2: SGHTA and FQGTGA. CDR3 region: CASGDGNNEQFF. CDR3 nucleotide sequence: TGTGCCAGCGGGGACGGAAACAATGAGCAGTTCTTC.

DNA for the CDR3: TGTGCCAGCAGCTTATATTCGGAGACCCAGTACTTC. Protein sequence: CASSLYSETQYF. V usage is TRBV7-2 and J usage is TRBJ2-1; D is unresolved. The assigned J gene may be wrong: the sequence end matches TRBJ2-5 better. Germline V gene sequence: CDR1 SGHTA, CDR2 FQGNSA. The CDR3 covers 12 residues.

The V and J genes are TRBV7-2 and TRBJ2-2, with TRBD2 matching over 9 bases. This CDR3 spans 14 amino acids. The trim removed 8 bases at V and 6 bases at J, leaving 7 bases unmatched. Germline V gene lookup returns CDR1 SGHTA and CDR2 FQGNSA. The CDR3 DNA sequence: TGTGCCAGCCGCCCCCTAGCGGGATCCGGGGAGCTGTTTTTT. It encodes CASRPLAGSGELFF.

This clonotype was recorded many times. The chain carries TRBV9 and TRBJ2-5, with 7 positions matching TRBD2. V was pared by 0 bases and J by 7 bases, with 15 bases of the junction left unmatched. This CDR3 spans 17 amino acids. Per germline, CDR1 SGDLS and CDR2 YYNGEE. The CDR3 protein is CASSVGPEGGGKSTQYF. The CDR3 coding sequence is TGTGCCAGCAGCGTAGGGCCTGAAGGCGGGGGTAAATCGACCCAGTACTTC.

The V and J genes are TRBV24-1 and TRBJ2-2; D unclear. Trimming took off 4 bases at V and 1 base at J, with 9 bases between the two ends. Per the germline V gene, CDR1 is KGHDR and CDR2 is SFDVKD. This CDR3 region has 15 residues. This CDR3 is CATSDPLGNTGELFF. DNA of the CDR3: TGTGCCACCAGTGACCCCCTAGGGAACACCGGGGAGCTGTTTTTT.

In the case of this clonotype: The DNA is omitted, as the CDR3 cannot be located on it reliably, and the CDR3 follows TCRdb's listing. This chain links TRBV29-1 with TRBJ2-5; TRBD2, the table's D call, lacks a check against the DNA. Germline CDR1 and CDR2: SQVTM and ANQGSEA. The CDR3 is 13 residues long, ends included. CDR3 protein: CSVGGGTSYEPYF.

This rearrangement joins TRBV21-1 to TRBJ2-1; TRBD2 is the table's D call, not checked against the DNA. TRBV21-1 is an annotated pseudogene. The CDR3 totals 15 residues. CDR3 region: CASSKLTSGMDEQFF. The CDR3 region has the DNA TGTGCCAGCAGCAAATTAACTAGCGGGATGGATGAGCAGTTCTTC.

A word on this clonotype: One end of the junction is discordant with germline, which a read error may explain. V usage is TRBV12-3 or TRBV12-4 and J usage is TRBJ2-1, with TRBD1 matching over 10 bases. The tail of the sequence fits TRBJ2-5 better, so the J call may be wrong. This CDR3 contains 15 residues. CDR3 in DNA: TGTGCCAGCAGTCAACCCGGGACAGGGGAAGAGATCCAGTACTTC. Translation gives CASSQPGTGEEIQYF.

This chain connects TRBV20-1 to TRBJ2-7; D is undetermined. Germline CDR1 DFQATT, CDR2 SNEGSKA (reference sequence). The CDR3 totals 10 residues. The V and J ends lost 6 bases and 7 bases respectively, with 10 bases between them. The CDR3 DNA follows: TGCAGTGCATTAGGGCGAGAGCAGTACTTC. Protein product: CSALGREQYF.

Points on this clonotype: At one of its ends the junction is not consistent with the germline gene, which may arise from a read error. The V call is TRBV7-2, the J call TRBJ1-2, with TRBD1 matching over 10 bases. The CDR3 extends over 15 amino acids. Germline CDR1 and CDR2: SGHTA and FQGNSA. The CDR3 DNA sequence: TGTGCCGGCAGCCCTCGACAGGGGGCTGTCTATGACTACACCTTC. It encodes CAGSPRQGAVYDYTF.

This sequence joins TRBV4-2 and TRBJ2-1, with 10 bases matching TRBD2. The trim removed 1 base at V and 1 base at J, leaving 10 bases unmatched. The CDR3 extends over 19 amino acids. From germline, CDR1 is LGHNA and CDR2 YNFKEQ. The DNA of the CDR3 is TGTGCCAGCAGCCAAGCGGGAGCGGGGGGGCTAGGGTCCTACAATGAGCAGTTCTTC. This gives the protein CASSQAGAGGLGSYNEQFF.

V and J are TRBV27 and TRBJ2-1; no reliable D call. The CDR3 runs 17 residues. CDR1 and CDR2 (germline): MNHEY, SMNVEV (reference sequence). V was clipped by 4 bases and J by 10 bases, with 26 bases between them. DNA of the CDR3: TGTGCCAGCAGTTCTACCGGATGGGAACGAGCCGCCCAAGAGCAGTTCTTC. This gives the protein CASSSTGWERAAQEQFF.

This clonotype appeared a few times. This sequence joins TRBV28 and TRBJ2-5; D is unresolved. Trimming took off 9 bases at V and 4 bases at J, with 9 bases between the two ends. The CDR3 is 11 residues long. Germline values: CDR1 MDHEN, CDR2 SYDVKM. CDR3 residues: CASRKRETQYF. The CDR3 DNA reads TGTGCCAGTAGGAAACGAGAGACCCAGTACTTC.

The rearrangement uses TRBV7-2 and TRBJ1-5, with TRBD1 as a possible D gene (6 bases). The CDR3 consists of 15 residues. Trimming stripped 8 bases from V and 4 bases from J, with 18 bases between. CDR1 and CDR2 from the germline V gene are SGHTA and FQGNSA. CDR3 sequence: CASGDRPTDNQPQHF. CDR3 in DNA: TGTGCCAGCGGCGACAGGCCGACAGATAATCAGCCCCAGCATTTT.

The chain couples TRBV3-1 to TRBJ2-5; D gene uncertain. Germline V gives CDR1 LGHDT, CDR2 YNNKEL (reference sequence). The V end lost 6 bases, the J end lost 2 bases, and 13 bases lay between the germline ends. The CDR3 totals 14 residues. CDR3: CASSHIGRQETQYF. CDR3 nucleotide sequence: TGTGCCAGCAGTCACATAGGGCGGCAAGAGACCCAGTACTTC.

This clonotype was seen more than once but under ten times. J is TRBJ1-4 and V is TRBV7-2; possible D gene TRBD1, 5 bases. This CDR3 region has 14 residues. Per the germline V gene, CDR1 is SGHTA and CDR2 is FQGNSA. The ends were cut back, 5 bases at V and 5 bases at J, with 12 bases in the middle. CDR3 sequence (DNA): TGTGCCAGCAGCACGGGACTGCACAATGAAAAACTGTTTTTT. Encoded protein: CASSTGLHNEKLFF.